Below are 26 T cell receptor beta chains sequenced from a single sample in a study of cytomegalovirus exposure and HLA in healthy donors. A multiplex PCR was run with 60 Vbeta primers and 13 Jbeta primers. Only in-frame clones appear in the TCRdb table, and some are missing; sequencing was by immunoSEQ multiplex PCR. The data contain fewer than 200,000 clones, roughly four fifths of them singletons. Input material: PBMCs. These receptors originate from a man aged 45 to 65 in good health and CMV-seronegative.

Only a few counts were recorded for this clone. The chain's CDR3 is CASSLRTGLYEQYF. CDR3 bases: TGTGCCAGCAGCCTACGGACAGGGCTATACGAGCAGTACTTC. The V and J genes are TRBV5-4 and TRBJ2-7; the match to TRBD1 covers 8 bases. Germline V gene sequence: CDR1 SGHNT, CDR2 YYREEE (reference sequence). CDR3 length: 14 amino acids. The junction had 7 bases not matched to a gene; V was cut back by 4 bases and J by 4 bases.

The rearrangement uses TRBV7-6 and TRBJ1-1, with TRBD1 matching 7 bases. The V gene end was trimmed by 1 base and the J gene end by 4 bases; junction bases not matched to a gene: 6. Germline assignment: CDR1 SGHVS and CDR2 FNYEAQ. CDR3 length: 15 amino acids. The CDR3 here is CASSLERGQGTEAFF. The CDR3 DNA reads TGTGCCAGCAGCTTAGAGAGGGGGCAAGGCACTGAAGCTTTCTTT. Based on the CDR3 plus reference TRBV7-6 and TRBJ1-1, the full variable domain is GAGVSQSPRYKVTKRGQDVALRCDPISGHVSLYWYRQALGQGPEFLTYFNYEAQQDKSGLPNDRFSAERPEGSISTLTIQRTEQRDSAMYRCASSLERGQGTEAFFGQGTRLTVV.

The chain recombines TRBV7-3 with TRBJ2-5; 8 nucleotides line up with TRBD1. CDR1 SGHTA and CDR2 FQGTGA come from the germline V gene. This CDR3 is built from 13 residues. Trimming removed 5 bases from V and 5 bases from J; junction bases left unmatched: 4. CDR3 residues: CASSRQGWETQYF. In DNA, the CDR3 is TGTGCCAGCAGCCGACAGGGGTGGGAGACCCAGTACTTC.

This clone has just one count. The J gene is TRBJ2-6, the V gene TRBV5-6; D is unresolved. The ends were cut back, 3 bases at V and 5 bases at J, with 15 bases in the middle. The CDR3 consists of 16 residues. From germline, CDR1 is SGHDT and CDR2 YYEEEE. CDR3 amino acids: CASSSEQAPRANVLTF. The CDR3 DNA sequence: TGTGCCAGCAGCTCAGAGCAGGCCCCTAGGGCCAACGTCCTGACTTTC.

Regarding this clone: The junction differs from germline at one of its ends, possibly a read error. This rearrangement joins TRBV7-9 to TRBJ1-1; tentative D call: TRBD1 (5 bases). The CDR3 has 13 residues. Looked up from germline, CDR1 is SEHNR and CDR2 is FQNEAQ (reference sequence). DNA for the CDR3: TGTTCCAGCAGCCTCCCACAGGACACTGAAGCTTTCTTT. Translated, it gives CSSSLPQDTEAFF.

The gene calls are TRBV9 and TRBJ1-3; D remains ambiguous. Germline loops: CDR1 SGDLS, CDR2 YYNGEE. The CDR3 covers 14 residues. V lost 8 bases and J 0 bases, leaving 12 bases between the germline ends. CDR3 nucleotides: TGTGCCAGTAAAGTGGGCCTCTCTGGAAACACCATATATTTT. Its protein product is CASKVGLSGNTIYF.

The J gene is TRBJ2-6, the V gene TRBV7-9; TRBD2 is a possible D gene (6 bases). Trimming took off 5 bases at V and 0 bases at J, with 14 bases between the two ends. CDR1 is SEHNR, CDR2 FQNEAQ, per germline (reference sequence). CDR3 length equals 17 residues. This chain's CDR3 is CASSTYLGGSGANVLTF. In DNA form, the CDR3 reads TGTGCCAGCAGCACCTACTTGGGGGGCTCTGGGGCCAACGTCCTGACTTTC.

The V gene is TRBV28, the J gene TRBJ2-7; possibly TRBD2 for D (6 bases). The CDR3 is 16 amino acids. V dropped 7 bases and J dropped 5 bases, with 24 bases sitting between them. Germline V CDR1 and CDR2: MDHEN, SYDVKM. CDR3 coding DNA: TGTGCCAGCAACACTGGAGGGATGGCGGGGTCCAACGAGCAGTACTTC. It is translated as CASNTGGMAGSNEQYF. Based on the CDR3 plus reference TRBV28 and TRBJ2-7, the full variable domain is DVKVTQSSRYLVKRTGEKVFLECVQDMDHENMFWYRQDPGLGLRLIYFSYDVKMKEKGDIPEGYSVSREKKERFSLILESASTNQTSMYLCASNTGGMAGSNEQYFGPGTRLTVT.

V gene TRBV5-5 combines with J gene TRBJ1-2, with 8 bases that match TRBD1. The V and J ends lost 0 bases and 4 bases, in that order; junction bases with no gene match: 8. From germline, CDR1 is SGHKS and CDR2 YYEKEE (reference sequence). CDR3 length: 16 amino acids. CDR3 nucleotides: TGTGCCAGCAGCTTGGGACAGGGGACGACACTCTATGGCTACACCTTC. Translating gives CASSLGQGTTLYGYTF.

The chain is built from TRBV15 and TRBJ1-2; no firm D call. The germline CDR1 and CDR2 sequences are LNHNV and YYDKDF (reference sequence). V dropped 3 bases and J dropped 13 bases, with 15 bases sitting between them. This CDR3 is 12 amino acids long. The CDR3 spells CATSRARSTSTF. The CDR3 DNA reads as TGTGCCACCAGCAGGGCGAGGAGCACCTCCACCTTC.

The CDR3 nucleotides are TGTGCCAGCAGCTCTCCGGGACTACCTCTCGAGCAGTACTTC. Encoded protein: CASSSPGLPLEQYF. The V call is TRBV7-2, the J call TRBJ2-5, with TRBD2 identical over 7 bases. The J call may be in error: the DNA end matches TRBJ2-7 better. Germline V lookup: CDR1 SGHTA, CDR2 FQGNSA. The CDR3 loop spans 14 amino acids.

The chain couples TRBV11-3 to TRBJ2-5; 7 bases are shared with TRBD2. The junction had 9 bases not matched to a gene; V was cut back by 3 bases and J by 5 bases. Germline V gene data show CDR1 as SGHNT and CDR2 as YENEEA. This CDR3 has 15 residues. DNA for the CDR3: TGTGCCAGCAGCTTGGGAGGGGCGCAAAAGGAGACCCAGTACTTC. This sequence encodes CASSLGGAQKETQYF.

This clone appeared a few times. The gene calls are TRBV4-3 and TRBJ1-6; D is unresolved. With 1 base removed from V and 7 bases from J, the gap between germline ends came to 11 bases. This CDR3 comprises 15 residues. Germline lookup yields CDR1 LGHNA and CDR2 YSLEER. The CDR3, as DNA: TGCGCCAGCAGCCAAGTCGAGGGCTTGAATTCACCCCTCCACTTT. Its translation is CASSQVEGLNSPLHF.

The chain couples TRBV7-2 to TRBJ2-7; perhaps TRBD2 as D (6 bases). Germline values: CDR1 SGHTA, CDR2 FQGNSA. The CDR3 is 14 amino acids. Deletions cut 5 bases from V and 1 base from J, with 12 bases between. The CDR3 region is CASSPLGGSYEQYF. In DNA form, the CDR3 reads TGTGCCAGCAGCCCCTTGGGAGGATCCTACGAGCAGTACTTC.

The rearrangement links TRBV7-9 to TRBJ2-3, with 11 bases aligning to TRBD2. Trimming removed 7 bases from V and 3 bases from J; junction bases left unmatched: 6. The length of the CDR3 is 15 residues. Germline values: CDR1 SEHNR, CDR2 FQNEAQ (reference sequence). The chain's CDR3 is CASTLLAGETDTQYF. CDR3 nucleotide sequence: TGTGCCAGCACCCTACTAGCGGGAGAAACAGATACGCAGTATTTT.

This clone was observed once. The CDR3 protein is CSAPIQTRSYNEQFF. The CDR3, as DNA: TGCAGCGCCCCGATCCAGACTCGCTCCTACAATGAGCAGTTCTTC. J is TRBJ2-1 and V is TRBV29-1; the D is unclear. CDR3 length: 15 residues. V lost 7 bases to trimming and J lost 0 bases, with 16 bases between them. The germline gives CDR1 SQVTM, CDR2 ANQGSEA.

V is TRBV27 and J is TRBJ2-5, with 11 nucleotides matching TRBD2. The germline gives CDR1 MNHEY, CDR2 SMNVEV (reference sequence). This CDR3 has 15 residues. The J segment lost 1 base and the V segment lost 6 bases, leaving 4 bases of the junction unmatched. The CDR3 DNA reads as TGTGCCAGCAGGGGACTAGCGGTCCCCCAAGAGACCCAGTACTTC. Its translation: CASRGLAVPQETQYF.

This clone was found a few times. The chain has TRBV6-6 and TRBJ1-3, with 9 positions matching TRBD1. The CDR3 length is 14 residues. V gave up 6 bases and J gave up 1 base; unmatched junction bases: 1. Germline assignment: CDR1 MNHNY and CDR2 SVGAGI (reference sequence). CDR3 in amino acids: CASSGTGSGNTIYF. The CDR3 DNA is TGTGCCAGCAGCGGGACAGGGTCTGGAAACACCATATATTTT.

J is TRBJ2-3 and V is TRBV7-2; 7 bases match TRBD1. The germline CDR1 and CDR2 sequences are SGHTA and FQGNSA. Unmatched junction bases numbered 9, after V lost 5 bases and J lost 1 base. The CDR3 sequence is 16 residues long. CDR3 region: CASSPEPGQGTDTQYF. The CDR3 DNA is TGTGCCAGCAGCCCAGAGCCTGGACAGGGCACAGATACGCAGTATTTT. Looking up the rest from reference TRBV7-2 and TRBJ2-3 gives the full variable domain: GAGVSQSPSNKVTEKGKDVELRCDPISGHTALYWYRQSLGQGLEFLIYFQGNSAPDKSGLPSDRFSAERTGGSVSTLTIQRTQQEDSAVYLCASSPEPGQGTDTQYFGPGTRLTVL.

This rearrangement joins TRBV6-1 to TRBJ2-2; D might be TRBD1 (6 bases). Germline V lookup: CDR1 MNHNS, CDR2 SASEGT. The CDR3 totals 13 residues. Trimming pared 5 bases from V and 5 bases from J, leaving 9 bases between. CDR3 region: CASSLQGTGELFF. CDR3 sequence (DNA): TGTGCCAGCAGTTTACAGGGTACCGGGGAGCTGTTTTTT.

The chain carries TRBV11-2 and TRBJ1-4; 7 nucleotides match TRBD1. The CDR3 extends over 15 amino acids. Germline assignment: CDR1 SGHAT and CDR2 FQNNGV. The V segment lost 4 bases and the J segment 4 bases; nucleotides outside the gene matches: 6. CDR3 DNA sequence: TGTGCCAGCAGCTCAGGACAGGCGATTAATGAAAAACTGTTTTTT. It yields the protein CASSSGQAINEKLFF.

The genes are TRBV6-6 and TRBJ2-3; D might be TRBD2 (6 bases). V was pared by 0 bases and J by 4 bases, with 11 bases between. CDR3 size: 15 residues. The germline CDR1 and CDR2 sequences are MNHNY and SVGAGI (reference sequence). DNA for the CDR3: TGTGCCAGCAGTTACTCGGGCGGGGTCTCAGATACGCAGTATTTT. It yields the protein CASSYSGGVSDTQYF.

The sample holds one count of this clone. The CDR3 nucleotides are TGTGCCAGCAGTGTTTTTAGTTCTGGGAGTGAAAAACTGTTTTTT. Translated, it gives CASSVFSSGSEKLFF. V and J are TRBV2 and TRBJ1-4; D is unresolved. The CDR3 consists of 15 residues. Trimming shortened V by 4 bases and J by 7 bases, and 16 bases separated the two germline ends. Germline assignment: CDR1 SNHLY and CDR2 FYNNEI.

CDR3 DNA sequence: TGTGCCAGCAGAGCGACAGGGGATCAGCCCCAGCATTTT. The encoded protein is CASRATGDQPQHF. This chain connects TRBV6-6 to TRBJ1-5; 8 bases are shared with TRBD1. The CDR3 is 13 amino acids. In germline, CDR1 is MNHNY, CDR2 SVGAGI (reference sequence). J gave up 5 bases and V 6 bases, and 3 bases lay outside the gene matches.

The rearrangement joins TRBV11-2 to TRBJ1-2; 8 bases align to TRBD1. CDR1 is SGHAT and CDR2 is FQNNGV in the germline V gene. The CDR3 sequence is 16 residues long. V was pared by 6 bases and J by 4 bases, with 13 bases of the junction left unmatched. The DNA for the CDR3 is TGTGCCAGCAGGGCGATTCGGACAGGGAAACTCTATGGCTACACCTTC. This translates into CASRAIRTGKLYGYTF.

DNA of the CDR3: TGTGCCAGTAGTATAGACGGTCGGCTAGACAGGGATAATGAAAAACTGTTTTTT. Protein: CASSIDGRLDRDNEKLFF. The chain couples TRBV19 to TRBJ1-4; 7 bases align to TRBD1. V shed 0 bases, J shed 4 bases, and the junction held 11 bases outside the gene matches. The CDR3 runs 18 residues. Germline CDR1 reads LNHDA; CDR2 reads SQIVND (reference sequence).